Each of the 5 T cell receptor beta chains below was sequenced from the same sample in a study of CD8 T cells in ankylosing spondylitis. TCRdb fed the 5' RACE reads into MiXCR, producing one record per CDR3 protein. The sample has approximately 290,000 distinct CDR3 sequences, about 20% seen once. The specimen was blood, either unsorted or a sorted T cell fraction (not recorded which). The origin of the receptors is a female donor with ankylosing spondylitis or in good health (not recorded which).

In its sample, this clonotype was seen many times. The J gene is TRBJ2-1, the V gene TRBV12-3 or TRBV12-4, with TRBD1 matching 9 bases. CDR3 length: 15 amino acids. V dropped 6 bases and J dropped 3; count of bases not matched to a gene: 6. Here the CDR3 reads CASSRSGQGYNEQFF. CDR3 coding DNA: TGTGCCAGCAGCCGATCGGGACAGGGCTACAATGAGCAGTTCTTC.

This clonotype has a handful of counts. CDR3 DNA sequence: TGTGCCAGCAGTACCCATACGATCGGGGATCAGCCCCAGCATTTT. Residues: CASSTHTIGDQPQHF. The rearrangement uses TRBV28 and TRBJ1-5, with D unresolved. The V end was cut by 5 bases, the J end by 5 bases, with 16 bases between. Germline V gives CDR1 MDHEN, CDR2 SYDVKM. The CDR3 contains 15 residues.

The genes are TRBV6-1 and TRBJ2-1; 11 nucleotides match TRBD2. After removal of 6 bases from V and 5 bases from J, the junction contained 6 bases not matched to a gene. This CDR3 comprises 15 residues. Germline CDR1 and CDR2: MNHNS and SASEGT. CDR3 in amino acids: CASRPRTSGHNEQFF. The CDR3 coding sequence is TGTGCCAGCAGACCCAGGACTAGCGGGCACAATGAGCAGTTCTTC.

This clonotype has just a few counts. This chain connects TRBV12-3 or TRBV12-4 to TRBJ2-1; the D gene could be TRBD1 or TRBD2 (5 bases each). Trimming shortened V by 11 bases and J by 8 bases, and 16 bases separated the two germline ends. The CDR3 consists of 12 residues. CDR3 amino acids: CASAWGFYEQFF. The CDR3 region has the DNA TGTGCCTCGGCCTGGGGGTTCTATGAGCAGTTCTTC.

J is TRBJ1-1 and V is TRBV29-1; 12 nucleotides agree with TRBD1. Germline trimming cut 4 bases from V and 4 bases from J; bases unmatched to any gene: 7. CDR3 length: 15 amino acids. Per germline, CDR1 SQVTM and CDR2 ANQGSEA. This CDR3 reads CSVVGTGGGSTEAFF. CDR3 DNA sequence: TGCAGCGTTGTGGGGACAGGGGGCGGGAGCACTGAAGCTTTCTTT.